This T cell receptor beta chain appears in the sequencing data of a study of blood T cells in healthy people across ages. A J-beta primer mix and a sample-barcoded 5' primer were used in a second PCR of roughly 6 to 11 cycles. Each CDR3 protein is one row after TCRdb ran MiXCR on the 5' RACE reads. The profile shows 750,000 to 1,000,000 distinct CDR3 sequences, under 35% of them singletons. The CDR3 is 16 amino acids. The V gene's germline CDR1 is SGHTA and CDR2 FQGNSA. Between the trimmed V and J ends, which lost 5 bases and 3 bases, there was a span of 17 bases. Study-wide results and caveats: Age advanced and TCR beta diversity per million T cells fell, roughly linearly.

This clonotype showed up just a few times. The antigen is not known. This sample was also put to use in a study of T cells of mothers and their children. That report adds: Three healthy Caucasian mothers and their six children were the donors. The study found slightly higher but non-significant overlap in related versus unrelated mother-child pairs.

The sample was blood. The receptor comes from a woman aged 35 to 49 in good health. V and J are TRBV7-2 and TRBJ1-5; no firm D call. CDR3 loop: CASSPQMASVNQPQHF. The CDR3 DNA follows: TGTGCCAGCAGCCCTCAGATGGCGTCGGTCAATCAGCCCCAGCATTTT.